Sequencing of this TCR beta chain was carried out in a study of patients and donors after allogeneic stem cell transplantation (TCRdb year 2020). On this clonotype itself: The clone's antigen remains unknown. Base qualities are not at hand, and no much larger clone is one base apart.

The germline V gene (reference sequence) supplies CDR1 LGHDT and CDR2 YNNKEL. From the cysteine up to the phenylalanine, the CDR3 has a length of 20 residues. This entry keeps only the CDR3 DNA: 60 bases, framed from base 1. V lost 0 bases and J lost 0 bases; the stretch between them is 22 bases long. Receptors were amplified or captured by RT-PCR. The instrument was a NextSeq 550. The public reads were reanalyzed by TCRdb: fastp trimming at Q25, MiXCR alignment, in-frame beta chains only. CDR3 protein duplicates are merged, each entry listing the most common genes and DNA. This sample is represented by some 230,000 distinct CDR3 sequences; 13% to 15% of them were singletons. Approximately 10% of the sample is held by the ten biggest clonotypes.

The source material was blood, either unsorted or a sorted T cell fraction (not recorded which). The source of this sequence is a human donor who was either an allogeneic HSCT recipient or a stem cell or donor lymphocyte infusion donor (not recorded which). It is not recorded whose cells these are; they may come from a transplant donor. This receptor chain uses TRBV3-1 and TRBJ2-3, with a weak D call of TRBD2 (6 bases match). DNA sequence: TGTGCCAGCAGCCAAGAGGGGATCGTGAGCGGGCCGGCCAGCACAGATACGCAGTATTTT. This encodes CASSQEGIVSGPASTDTQYF.